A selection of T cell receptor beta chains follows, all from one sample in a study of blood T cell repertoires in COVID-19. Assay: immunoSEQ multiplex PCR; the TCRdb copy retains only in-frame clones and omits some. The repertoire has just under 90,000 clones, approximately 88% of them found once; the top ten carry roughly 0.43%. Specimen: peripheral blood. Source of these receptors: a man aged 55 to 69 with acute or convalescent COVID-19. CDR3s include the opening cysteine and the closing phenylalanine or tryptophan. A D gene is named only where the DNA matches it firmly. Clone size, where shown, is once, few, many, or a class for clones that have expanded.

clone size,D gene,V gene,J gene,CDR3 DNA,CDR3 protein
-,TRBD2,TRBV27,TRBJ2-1,TGTGCCAGCTGGTTAGCGGGGGGGCCGTCCAATGAGCAGTTCTTC,CASWLAGGPSNEQFF
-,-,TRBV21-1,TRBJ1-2,TGTGCCAGCACTGGGGAGGTCACCTATGGCTACACCTTC,CASTGEVTYGYTF
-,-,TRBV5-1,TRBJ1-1,TGCGCCAGCAGCTTGGCCGAGGGCACTGAAGCTTTCTTT,CASSLAEGTEAFF
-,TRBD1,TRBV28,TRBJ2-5,TGTGCCAGCAGTTTCCCGGACAGGGGGCATTTCTCGGACTTC,CASSFPDRGHFSDF
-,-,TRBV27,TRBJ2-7,TGTGCCAGCAGTAACCGTGGCACGACCTACGAGCAGTACTTC,CASSNRGTTYEQYF
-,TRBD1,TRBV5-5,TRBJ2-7,TGTGCCAGCAGCTTGGTGGACAGGTACTACGAGCAGTACTTC,CASSLVDRYYEQYF
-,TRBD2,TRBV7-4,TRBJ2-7,TGTGCCAGCAGCTTAGCCGTAGCGGGGTCCTACGAGCAGTACTTC,CASSLAVAGSYEQYF
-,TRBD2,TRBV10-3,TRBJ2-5,TGTGCCATCAGTGGGCCGACTAGCGGACGACAAGAGACCCAGTACTTC,CAISGPTSGRQETQYF
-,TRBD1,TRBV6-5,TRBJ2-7,TGTGCCAGCAGACCTCCGGGACAGGGCGCTTACGAGCAGTACTTC,CASRPPGQGAYEQYF
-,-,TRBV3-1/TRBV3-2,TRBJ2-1,TGTGCCAGCAGACAAGTGCGGGGGCCTAGGACGGATGAGCAGTTCTTC,CASRQVRGPRTDEQFF
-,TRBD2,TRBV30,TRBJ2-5,TGTGCCTGGTCCGGGACTAGGCAAGAGACCCAGTACTTC,CAWSGTRQETQYF
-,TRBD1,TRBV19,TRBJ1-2,TGTGCCAGTAGTAAGGGACAGGCAGATGGCTACACCTTC,CASSKGQADGYTF
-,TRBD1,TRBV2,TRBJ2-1,TGTGCCAGCAGTGAACATGAGACAGGGGTCAATGAGCAGTTCTTC,CASSEHETGVNEQFF
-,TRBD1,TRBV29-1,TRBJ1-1,TGCAGCGCTGACAGGGACACTGAAGCTTTCTTT,CSADRDTEAFF
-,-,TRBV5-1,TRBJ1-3,TGCGCCAGCAGCTACGACACCGGAAACACCATATATTTT,CASSYDTGNTIYF
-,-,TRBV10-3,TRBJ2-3,TGTGCCATCCGGGGTAGCACAGATACGCAGTATTTT,CAIRGSTDTQYF
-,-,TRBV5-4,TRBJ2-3,TGTGCCAGCAGCTTAGGTACAACGGGGTTAGATACGCAGTATTTT,CASSLGTTGLDTQYF
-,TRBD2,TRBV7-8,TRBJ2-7,TGTGCCAGCAGCCGGGGGCGGGGGGACTATTACGAGCAGTACTTC,CASSRGRGDYYEQYF
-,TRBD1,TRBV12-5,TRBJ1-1,TGTGCTAGTGGACCCCAGCCCCGACAGGGGCTCACTGAAGCTTTCTTT,CASGPQPRQGLTEAFF
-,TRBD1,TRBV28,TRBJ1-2,TGTGCCAGCAGTAAGACAGGGGGTTACGGCTACACCTTC,CASSKTGGYGYTF
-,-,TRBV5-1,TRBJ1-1,TGCGCCAGCAGCGTCGGGGGGACGGTCGCTGAAGCTTTCTTT,CASSVGGTVAEAFF
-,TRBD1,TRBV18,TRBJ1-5,TGTGCCAGCTCACCCGAAGGGGGCCCCCCAAGCAATCAGCCCCAGCATTTT,CASSPEGGPPSNQPQHF
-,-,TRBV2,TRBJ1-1,TGTGCCAGCAGAGCGGACTTGAACACTGAAGCTTTCTTT,CASRADLNTEAFF
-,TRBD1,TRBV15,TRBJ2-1,TGTGCCACCAGCCGGCCTGGACAGGGGGCAATCAATGAGCAGTTCTTC,CATSRPGQGAINEQFF
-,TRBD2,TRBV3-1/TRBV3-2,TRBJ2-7,TGTGCCAGCAGCCTCACCGGGGGGTATGAGCAGTACTTC,CASSLTGGYEQYF
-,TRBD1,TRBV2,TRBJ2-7,TGTGCCAGCACTCGGGACAGCTACGAGCAGTACTTC,CASTRDSYEQYF
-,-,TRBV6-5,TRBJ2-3,TGTGCCAGCAGTTACCAGTTTAGCACAGATACGCAGTATTTT,CASSYQFSTDTQYF
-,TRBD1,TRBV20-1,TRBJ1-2,TGCAGTGCTAGTCACAGGGGTCGCGGCTACACCTTC,CSASHRGRGYTF
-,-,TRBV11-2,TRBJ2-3,TGTGCCAGCACCCAATCCGGGGGAACAGATACGCAGTATTTT,CASTQSGGTDTQYF
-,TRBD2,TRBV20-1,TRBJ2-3,TGCAGTGCTAGTTTAGCGGGAAGAGGGACAGATACGCAGTATTTT,CSASLAGRGTDTQYF
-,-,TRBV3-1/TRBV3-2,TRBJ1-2,TGTGCCAGCAGAGGCCCAGGGGACTATGGCTACACCTTC,CASRGPGDYGYTF
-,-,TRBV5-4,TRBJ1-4,TGTGCCAGCAGCTCAGACAGTAATAATGAAAAACTGTTTTTT,CASSSDSNNEKLFF
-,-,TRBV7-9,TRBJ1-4,TGTGCCAGCAGCTTGGGGAGGGCTAATGAAAAACTGTTTTTT,CASSLGRANEKLFF
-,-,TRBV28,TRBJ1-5,TGTGCCAGCAGCCGAGCAGGGGGCAATCAGCCCCAGCATTTT,CASSRAGGNQPQHF
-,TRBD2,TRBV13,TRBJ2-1,TGTGCCAGCAGCTTAGGCGGATATAGCGGGGGCTACAATGAGCAGTTCTTC,CASSLGGYSGGYNEQFF
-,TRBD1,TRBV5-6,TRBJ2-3,TGTGCCAGCAGCTTGAAGGACAGGGGGCGTACAGATACGCAGTATTTT,CASSLKDRGRTDTQYF
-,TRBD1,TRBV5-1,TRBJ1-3,TGCGCCAGCAGCTCAGACACGACCAGGGGGCTCTCTGGAAACACCATATATTTT,CASSSDTTRGLSGNTIYF
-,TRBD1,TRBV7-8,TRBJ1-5,TGTGCCAGCAGCTTAAGTAGGGGGCCGCAAAGCAATCAGCCCCAGCATTTT,CASSLSRGPQSNQPQHF
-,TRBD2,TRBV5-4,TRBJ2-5,TGTGCCAGCAGCCCCCCGACTAGCGGATCTACCCAGTACTTC,CASSPPTSGSTQYF
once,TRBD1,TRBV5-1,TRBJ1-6,TGCGCCAGCAGCTTGAGGCAGGGGGCGGATTCACCCCTCCACTTT,CASSLRQGADSPLHF
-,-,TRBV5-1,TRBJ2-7,TGCGCCAGCAGCAAAGACAGAGCCTACGAGCAGTACTTC,CASSKDRAYEQYF
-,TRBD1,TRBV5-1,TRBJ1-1,TGCGCCAGCAGCTTGACAGGGGCCTGGAACACTGAAGCTTTCTTT,CASSLTGAWNTEAFF
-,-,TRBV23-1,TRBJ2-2,TGCGCCAGCAGTCAAAAGAAACCAGGGTCCGGGGAGCTGTTTTTT,CASSQKKPGSGELFF
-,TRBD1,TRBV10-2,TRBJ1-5,TGCGCCAGCAGCCCGGACAGGGGCAATCAGCCCCAGCATTTT,CASSPDRGNQPQHF
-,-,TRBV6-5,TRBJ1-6,TGTGCCAGCAGCAGCGGGACGGGAGAATCACCCCTCCACTTT,CASSSGTGESPLHF
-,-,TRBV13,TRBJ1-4,TGTGCCAGCAGCTTGAGTGCTGAAAAACTGTTTTTT,CASSLSAEKLFF
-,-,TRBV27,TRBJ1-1,TGTGCCAGCGGCCGGGACACGGCTGAAGCTTTCTTT,CASGRDTAEAFF
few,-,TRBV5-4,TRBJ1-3,TGTGCCAGCAGCTTGATCTGGAGCTCTGGAAACACCATATATTTT,CASSLIWSSGNTIYF
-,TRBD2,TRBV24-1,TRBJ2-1,TGTGCCACCAGTCACACGACTAGCGGGAGCTACAATGAGCAGTTCTTC,CATSHTTSGSYNEQFF
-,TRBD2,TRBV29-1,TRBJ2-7,TGCAGCGTTGGGGAGGGGAGCGAGCAGTACTTC,CSVGEGSEQYF
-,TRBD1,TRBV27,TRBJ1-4,TGTGCCAGCAGCGACAGGGGGTATAATGAAAAACTGTTTTTT,CASSDRGYNEKLFF
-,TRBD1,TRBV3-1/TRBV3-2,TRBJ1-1,TGTGCCAGCAGCCCCCGCGGACAGGGCGAAGCTTTCTTT,CASSPRGQGEAFF
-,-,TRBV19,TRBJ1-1,TGTGCCAGTAGTGTGTCGGGACTGGCGAACACTGAAGCTTTCTTT,CASSVSGLANTEAFF